Listed below are T cell receptor beta chains from one sample, sequenced in a study of CD8+ T cells in alopecia areata. Profiling relied on immunoSEQ multiplex PCR, and the TCRdb table lists in-frame clones only, not all of them. The sample yields some 180,000 clones, around 51% seen once. The material sequenced was CD8+ T cells sorted from blood, taken around week 53, from a patient treated with tofacitinib. These receptors originate from a human donor with alopecia areata. Each CDR3 is given without its conserved first and last residue. Each record gives: V gene, J gene, clone size, CDR3 protein. Part of the rows lack a size; the others show once, few, many or a class for expanded clones.

TRBV7-2	TRBJ2-7	NA	ASSLEGSGTYSYEQY
TRBV30	TRBJ2-3	once	AWTGGRTDTQY
TRBV5-1	TRBJ2-5	NA	ASSYWGEETQY
TRBV11-2	TRBJ1-5	NA	ASSSAGRSQPQH
TRBV4-1	TRBJ1-5	few	ASSQDSQGGNSNQPQH
TRBV4-2	TRBJ2-2	few	ASSHQTTNTGELF
TRBV27	TRBJ2-7	NA	ASFDRDDEQY
TRBV30	TRBJ1-6	NA	AWSVGGRHNSPLH
TRBV14	TRBJ2-3	NA	ASSPFAGDTQY
TRBV25-1	TRBJ2-7	many	ASGVLEQY
TRBV27	TRBJ1-5	NA	ASSVTGGNQPQH
TRBV7-9	TRBJ2-2	few	ASSPGVGELF
TRBV4-1	TRBJ1-6	few	ASSPHNSPLH
TRBV30	TRBJ1-1	NA	AWSVLGEAF
TRBV29-1	TRBJ1-1	NA	SVEDRPVGAF
TRBV6-5	TRBJ2-7	NA	ASSYSGAYEQY
TRBV7-9	TRBJ1-1	NA	ASSFQGNTEAF
TRBV7-3	TRBJ1-5	few	ASSFNDRGNQPQH
TRBV6-5	TRBJ1-2	NA	ASSPTGGHYGYT
TRBV10-3	TRBJ1-1	NA	AISEGTENTEAF
TRBV2	TRBJ2-2	NA	ASRRDRVDRELF
TRBV5-1	TRBJ2-5	NA	ASHMAQGETQY
TRBV5-1	TRBJ1-1	NA	ASSLEWGRTEAF
TRBV5-1	TRBJ2-6	NA	ASSPPASSGANVLT
TRBV9	TRBJ2-3	NA	ASSPYVDPRTDTQY
TRBV5-6	TRBJ1-6	NA	ASSWSGGSPLH
TRBV7-8	TRBJ2-5	NA	ASSLKLAGTQETQY
TRBV29-1	TRBJ2-7	NA	SVEDRDYEQY
TRBV2	TRBJ2-7	NA	ASVEGTSYEQY
TRBV5-6	TRBJ1-1	few	ASSPSTRIGAF
TRBV21-1	TRBJ2-7	NA	ASSKGEPYEQY
TRBV27	TRBJ2-7	NA	ATRDGGGAYEQY
TRBV2	TRBJ1-2	NA	ASSRDRAYGYT
TRBV27	TRBJ2-2	NA	ASTLADNTGELF
TRBV29-1	TRBJ1-1	few	SAAGAGEAF
TRBV2	TRBJ1-6	NA	ASSWELINSPLH
TRBV6-1	TRBJ2-4	NA	ASIYRGPAKNIQY
TRBV12-5	TRBJ1-2	NA	ASGLSPGIIHYGYT
TRBV5-6	TRBJ2-1	NA	ASSPGTGNNEQF
TRBV7-8	TRBJ1-1	NA	ASSFDRERAF